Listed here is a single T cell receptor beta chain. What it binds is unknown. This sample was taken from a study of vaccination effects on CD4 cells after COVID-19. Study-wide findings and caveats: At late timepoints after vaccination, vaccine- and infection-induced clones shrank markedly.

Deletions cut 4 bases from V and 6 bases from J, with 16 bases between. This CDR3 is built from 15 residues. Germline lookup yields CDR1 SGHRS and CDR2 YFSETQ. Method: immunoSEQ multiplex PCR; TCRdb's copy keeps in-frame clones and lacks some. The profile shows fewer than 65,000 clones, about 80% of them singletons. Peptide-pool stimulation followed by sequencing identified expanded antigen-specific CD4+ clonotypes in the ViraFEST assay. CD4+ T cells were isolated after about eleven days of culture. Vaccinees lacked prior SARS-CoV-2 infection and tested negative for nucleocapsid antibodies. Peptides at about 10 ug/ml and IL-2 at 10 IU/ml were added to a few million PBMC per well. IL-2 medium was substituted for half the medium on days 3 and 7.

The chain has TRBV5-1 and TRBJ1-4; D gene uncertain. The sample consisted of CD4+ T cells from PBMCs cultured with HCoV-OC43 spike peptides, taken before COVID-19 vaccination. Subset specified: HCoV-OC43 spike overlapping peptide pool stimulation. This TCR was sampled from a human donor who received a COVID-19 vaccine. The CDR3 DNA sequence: TGCGCCAGCAGCGTGGGCCCGGGGTCAGATGAAAAACTGTTTTTT. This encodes CASSVGPGSDEKLFF.